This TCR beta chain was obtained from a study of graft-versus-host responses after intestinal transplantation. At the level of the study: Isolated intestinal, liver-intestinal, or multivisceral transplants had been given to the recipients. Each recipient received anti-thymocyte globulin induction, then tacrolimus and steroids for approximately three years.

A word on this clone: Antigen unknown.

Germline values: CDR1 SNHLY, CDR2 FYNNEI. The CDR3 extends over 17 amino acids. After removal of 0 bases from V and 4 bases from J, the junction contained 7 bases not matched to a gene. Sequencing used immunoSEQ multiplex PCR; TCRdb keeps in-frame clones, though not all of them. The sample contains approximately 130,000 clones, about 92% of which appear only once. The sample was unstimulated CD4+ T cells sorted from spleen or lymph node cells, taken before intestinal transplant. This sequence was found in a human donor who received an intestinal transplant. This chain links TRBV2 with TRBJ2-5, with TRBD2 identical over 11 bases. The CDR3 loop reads CASSEALVAGGIETQYF. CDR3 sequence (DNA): TGTGCCAGCAGTGAAGCGCTTGTAGCGGGGGGGATAGAGACCCAGTACTTC.